The entry that follows covers one T cell receptor beta chain sequence. Antigen unknown. Germline CDR1 and CDR2: MNHEY and SMNVEV (reference sequence). The CDR3 sequence is 17 residues long. V lost 3 bases to trimming and J lost 5 bases, with 22 bases between them. This sample was included in a study of shared clonotypes between healthy human individuals. Findings and limits, study-wide: The study sampled only blood, and tissue repertoires likely differ.

The table came from immunoSEQ multiplex PCR; TCRdb's copy has only in-frame clones and leaves some out. The sample has some 1,100,000 clones, about 84% seen once. The rearrangement uses TRBV27 and TRBJ1-1; maybe TRBD1 (6 bases). Specimen: memory CD4+ T cells from PBMCs. Subset indicated: CD45RA-negative fraction. This TCR came from a man aged 18 to 29 in good health. Some clones in this sample may be carry-over from other donors' samples. The CDR3 region has the DNA TGTGCCAGCAGTTTGCGGGGGGCACGACGGCGATTTACTGAAGCTTTCTTT. Residues: CASSLRGARRRFTEAFF.